The 16 T cell receptor beta chains reported below all come from one sample, sequenced in a study of T cell responses to AZD1222 COVID-19 vaccine. Repertoires were generated with immunoSEQ multiplex PCR, while TCRdb's copy carries only in-frame clones and drops some. The sample lists 130,000 or so clones, 80% to 95% occurring once. Sample: peripheral blood, taken 28 days after the second AZD1222 dose. The receptors stem from an adult who received the AZD1222 COVID-19 vaccine.

This chain connects TRBV6-5 to TRBJ2-2; 7 nucleotides agree with TRBD2. V dropped 8 bases and J dropped 6; count of bases not matched to a gene: 9. CDR3 length equals 14 residues. Per the germline V gene, CDR1 is MNHEY and CDR2 is SVGAGI. CDR3 DNA sequence: TGTGCCAGCCAAGCAGCGGGATTACCCGGGGAGCTGTTTTTT. Amino acids: CASQAAGLPGELFF.

The chain combines TRBV3-1 (or the pseudogene TRBV3-2) with TRBJ1-4; D is perhaps TRBD1 (5 bases). V was cut by 1 base and J by 0 bases, with 15 bases left in between. The CDR3 runs to 18 residues. The germline V gene has CDR1 LGHDT and CDR2 YNNKEL (reference sequence). The CDR3 bases are TGTGCCAGCAGCCAAGGCGGCAGGGTTCATGCAACTAATGAAAAACTGTTTTTT. Translating it yields CASSQGGRVHATNEKLFF.

The chain uses TRBV28 and TRBJ1-5; TRBD1 matches at 11 bases. Germline V gives CDR1 MDHEN, CDR2 SYDVKM. V dropped 6 bases and J dropped 7; count of bases not matched to a gene: 8. This CDR3 has 15 residues. CDR3 region: CASRWTGGEGQPQHF. CDR3 DNA sequence: TGTGCCAGCAGGTGGACAGGGGGCGAGGGGCAGCCCCAGCATTTT.

J is TRBJ1-4 and V is TRBV19, with D maybe TRBD1 (5 bases). Germline values: CDR1 LNHDA, CDR2 SQIVND (reference sequence). Trimming removed 4 bases at V and 7 bases at J, with 10 bases between. The CDR3 runs to 13 residues. The chain's CDR3 is CASSTGVGEKLFF. The CDR3 bases are TGTGCCAGTAGTACGGGGGTTGGTGAAAAACTGTTTTTT.

Comments on this clone: Other DNA sequences within the sample encode an identical CDR3. The chain recombines TRBV18 with TRBJ1-5, with D perhaps matching TRBD1 (5 bases). V was clipped by 3 bases and J by 5 bases, with 8 bases between them. This CDR3 contains 13 residues. CDR1 and CDR2 (germline): KGHSH, LQKENI. The CDR3 DNA is TGTGCCAGCTCACCCGGAGGGGATCAGCCCCAGCATTTT. Protein: CASSPGGDQPQHF.

The chain links TRBV19 to TRBJ2-1, with TRBD1 matching 8 bases. Trimming at V came to 6 bases and at J to 4 bases, leaving 8 bases not matched to a gene. The germline V gene encodes CDR1 LNHDA and CDR2 SQIVND (reference sequence). The CDR3 has 15 amino acids. CDR3 coding DNA: TGTGCCAGTAGCCCTGGGACAGGAGCGTACAATGAGCAGTTCTTC. It translates to CASSPGTGAYNEQFF.

The chain carries TRBV28 and TRBJ2-7; 7 bases map to TRBD1. This CDR3 has 15 amino acids. Germline V gene lookup returns CDR1 MDHEN and CDR2 SYDVKM. Losses at the gene ends were 1 base for V and 5 bases for J; bases not matched to a gene: 8. The CDR3 is CASSLYGQGVHEQYF. CDR3 sequence (DNA): TGTGCCAGCAGTTTATACGGTCAGGGGGTCCACGAGCAGTACTTC.

The chain joins TRBV2 to TRBJ2-7; D gene unclear. The V and J ends lost 2 bases and 1 base respectively, with 12 bases between them. This CDR3 is built from 15 residues. Germline assignment: CDR1 SNHLY and CDR2 FYNNEI. The CDR3 here is CASSESPYQSYEQYF. CDR3 nucleotide sequence: TGTGCCAGCAGTGAAAGCCCGTATCAGTCCTACGAGCAGTACTTC.

The chain employs TRBV7-9 and TRBJ1-1, with a possible D match to TRBD1 (5 bases). CDR1 and CDR2 from the germline V gene are SEHNR and FQNEAQ (reference sequence). The CDR3 totals 15 residues. With 2 bases removed from V and 1 base from J, the gap between germline ends came to 11 bases. CDR3 amino acids: CASSLRRGGNTEAFF. The CDR3 DNA reads TGTGCCAGCAGCTTAAGAAGGGGCGGGAACACTGAAGCTTTCTTT.

The CDR3 loop reads CASTNTGGASRSPLHF. The CDR3 DNA is TGTGCCAGCACCAACACCGGAGGGGCATCGAGGTCACCCCTCCACTTT. The rearrangement uses TRBV2 and TRBJ1-6, with D perhaps matching TRBD1 (5 bases). The CDR3 spans 16 residues. From germline, CDR1 is SNHLY and CDR2 FYNNEI. V lost 7 bases, J lost 10 bases, and 23 bases lay in between.

This clone was counted a single time. The J gene is TRBJ1-6, the V gene TRBV27, with 8 nucleotides matching TRBD1. Germline V gives CDR1 MNHEY, CDR2 SMNVEV (reference sequence). The CDR3 length is 15 residues. Unmatched junction bases numbered 7, after V lost 2 bases and J lost 10 bases. In DNA, the CDR3 is TGTGCCAGCAGTTTACCGGACAGGGTGGGCTCACCCCTCCACTTT. Translation gives CASSLPDRVGSPLHF.

Turning to this clone: Germline is not matched at one junction end, which may reflect a read error. This same CDR3 is encoded by further DNA sequences in the sample. The chain employs TRBV20-1 and TRBJ2-1; TRBD2 is a possible D gene (6 bases). CDR3 size: 13 residues. The germline CDR1 and CDR2 sequences are DFQATT and SNEGSKA (reference sequence). CDR3 sequence: CSASSPRGNEQFF. CDR3 bases: TGCAGCGCTAGTTCACCCCGGGGGAATGAGCAGTTCTTC.

V usage is TRBV19 and J usage is TRBJ1-6; D unclear. The ends were cut back, 6 bases at V and 0 bases at J, with 12 bases in the middle. This CDR3 is 16 amino acids long. The germline gives CDR1 LNHDA, CDR2 SQIVND (reference sequence). In nucleotides, the CDR3 is TGTGCCAGTAGGGCCTACACAAGCTCCTATAATTCACCCCTCCACTTT. Encoded protein: CASRAYTSSYNSPLHF.

V is TRBV19 and J is TRBJ2-2; possibly TRBD2 for D (6 bases). V lost 7 bases and J 4 bases, leaving 13 bases between the germline ends. Germline V CDR1 and CDR2: LNHDA, SQIVND (reference sequence). This CDR3 comprises 14 residues. CDR3 protein: CASKGGLGTGELFF. The CDR3 bases are TGTGCCAGTAAAGGAGGGCTCGGCACCGGGGAGCTGTTTTTT.

The count of this clone is one. The chain is built from TRBV15 and TRBJ2-3, with 11 bases aligning to TRBD2. Trimming took 8 bases from V and 5 from J; bases not matched to a gene: 6. Per germline, CDR1 LNHNV and CDR2 YYDKDF (reference sequence). The CDR3 sequence is 14 residues long. CDR3: CATRTSGSGDTQYF. The DNA of the CDR3 is TGTGCCACCCGAACTAGCGGGAGCGGAGATACGCAGTATTTT.

The chain joins TRBV7-6 to TRBJ2-3; 7 bases fit TRBD2. V shed 5 bases and J 0 bases; nucleotides not matched to a gene: 5. The CDR3 extends over 15 amino acids. Germline lookup yields CDR1 SGHVS and CDR2 FNYEAQ. CDR3 nucleotide sequence: TGTGCCAGCAGCCACTCGCGGGGGAGCACAGATACGCAGTATTTT. Translation gives CASSHSRGSTDTQYF.